This TCR beta chain appears in the sequencing data of a study of identical twins. As for this clonotype: What it binds is not known.

Trimming pared 3 bases from V and 2 bases from J, leaving 14 bases between. In germline, CDR1 is SGHRS, CDR2 YFSETQ. The CDR3 spans 16 residues. Overall study results and limits: Weaker excess twin sharing was observed in beta out-of-frame sequences.

One entry per CDR3 protein results from TCRdb running MiXCR on the 5' RACE reads. The data contain around 680,000 distinct CDR3 sequences, roughly 8% of them singletons. There were only healthy Caucasians among the donors. The sample was also reused in another study, on yellow fever vaccine responses in identical twins.

The sequence was obtained from a woman between 18 and 30 years old in good health. Sequencing was performed on PBMCs. The chain carries TRBV5-1 and TRBJ2-2; tentatively, D is TRBD1 (6 bases). The CDR3 sequence is CASSSIRQANTGELFF. The CDR3 nucleotides are TGCGCCAGCAGCTCGATCCGACAGGCAAACACCGGGGAGCTGTTTTTT.